This T cell receptor beta chain appears in the sequencing data of a study of blood T cell repertoires in COVID-19. CDR1 is SGHVS, CDR2 FQNEAQ, per germline. This CDR3 contains 15 residues. Unmatched junction bases numbered 0, after V lost 0 bases and J lost 6 bases. TCRdb keeps only in-frame clones here, not all; method: immunoSEQ multiplex PCR. The top ten clones hold 5% of a sample with roughly 150,000 clones, roughly 89% of them seen once. The rearrangement uses TRBV7-8 and TRBJ1-6; 9 bases map to TRBD1. The TCR comes from a human donor in a cohort sampled during active COVID-19. Source material: peripheral blood. CDR3 protein: CASSLADRGNSPLHF. The CDR3 DNA reads as TGTGCCAGCAGCTTAGCGGACAGGGGTAATTCACCCCTCCACTTT.